The rows below give T cell receptor beta chains drawn from one sample of a study of T cell responses to AZD1222 COVID-19 vaccine. The table came from immunoSEQ multiplex PCR; TCRdb's copy has only in-frame clones and leaves some out. The data contain about 97,000 clones, around nine tenths of them singletons. The sequencing here drew on peripheral blood, taken on day 0 of AZD1222 vaccination. Receptors originate from an adult in good health. CDR3s include the opening cysteine and the closing phenylalanine or tryptophan. Each record gives: J gene, clone size, D gene, V gene, CDR3 DNA, CDR3 protein. The D gene is left open where the match is weak. The size of a clone is reported for some rows only, either as once, few or many, or as a class for expanded clones.

TRBJ1-2 | . | . | TRBV11-3 | TGTGCCAGCAGCTTATCAAGTCTCTATGGCTACACCTTC | CASSLSSLYGYTF
TRBJ2-2 | . | TRBD2 | TRBV7-9 | TGTGCCAGCAGCTTAGTAGCGGGGGCTTGGAACACCGGGGAGCTGTTTTTT | CASSLVAGAWNTGELFF
TRBJ1-6 | . | . | TRBV5-1 | TGCGCCAGCAGGCCGACAGGATTAGGTAATTCACCCCTCCACTTT | CASRPTGLGNSPLHF
TRBJ1-1 | . | . | TRBV19 | TGTGCCAGTACCCGTTGGGGACCCCTCAACACTGAAGCTTTCTTT | CASTRWGPLNTEAFF
TRBJ2-5 | . | TRBD2 | TRBV10-1 | TGCGCCAGCAGTCCGGGAGGTAGCGGGGCCCAAGAGACCCAGTACTTC | CASSPGGSGAQETQYF
TRBJ1-6 | . | . | TRBV28 | TGTGCCAGCAGTTTGAGAGCCCCTTCACCCCTCCACTTT | CASSLRAPSPLHF
TRBJ2-7 | . | . | TRBV7-8 | TGTGCCAGCAGCTTAGGTGACCGTTTCAGAGAATCCTACGAGCAGTACTTC | CASSLGDRFRESYEQYF
TRBJ2-3 | once | . | TRBV27 | TGTGCCAGCAGTTCCCACAGCGGGTTAAGCACAGATACGCAGTATTTT | CASSSHSGLSTDTQYF
TRBJ1-5 | . | . | TRBV11-3 | TGTGCCAGCAGCTTAGTTCGGGGCAGGGGCAATCAGCCCCAGCATTTT | CASSLVRGRGNQPQHF
TRBJ2-3 | . | . | TRBV7-2 | TGTGCCAGCAGCTTAGGAGGGGGTACGCAGTATTTT | CASSLGGGTQYF
TRBJ1-1 | . | . | TRBV30 | TGTGCCTGGAGTCGAGAGCCCGGGCTTGGGACTGAAGCTTTCTTT | CAWSREPGLGTEAFF
TRBJ1-2 | . | . | TRBV5-1 | TGCGCCAGCAGCTTCGAGACAGGTTATGGCTACACCTTC | CASSFETGYGYTF
TRBJ2-1 | . | . | TRBV27 | TGTGCCAGCAGTTTCGGGTTTGGGGGTGAGCAGTTCTTC | CASSFGFGGEQFF
TRBJ2-1 | . | TRBD1 | TRBV7-3 | TGTGCCAGCAGCTCCGACAGGGGGCGCACCAATGAGCAGTTCTTC | CASSSDRGRTNEQFF